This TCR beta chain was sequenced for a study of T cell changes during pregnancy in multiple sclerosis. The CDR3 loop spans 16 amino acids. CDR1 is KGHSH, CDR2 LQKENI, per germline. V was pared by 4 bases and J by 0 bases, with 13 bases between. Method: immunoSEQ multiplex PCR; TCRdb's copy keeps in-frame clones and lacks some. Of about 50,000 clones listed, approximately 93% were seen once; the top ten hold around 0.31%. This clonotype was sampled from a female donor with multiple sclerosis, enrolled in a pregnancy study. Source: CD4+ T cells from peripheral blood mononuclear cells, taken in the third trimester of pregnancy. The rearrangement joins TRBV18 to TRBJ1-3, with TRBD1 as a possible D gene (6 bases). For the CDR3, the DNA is TGTGCCAGCTCACGAGGACAGCCGCTCTCTGGAAACACCATATATTTT. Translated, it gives CASSRGQPLSGNTIYF.